This T cell receptor beta chain was sequenced during a study of Ad26.COV2.S vaccination and SARS-CoV-2 variants. Study-level results: Ad26.COV2.S recipients had broader spike-specific TCRs (P = 0.0014). Responses of spike-specific T cells (both CD8+ and CD4+) reportedly showed substantial breadth after vaccination. Using TCR breadth and depth analyses may have led to underestimated total T cell responses.

V was trimmed by 5 bases and J by 9 bases, leaving 17 bases between them. In germline, CDR1 is LNHDA, CDR2 SQIVND (reference sequence). There are 15 residues in the CDR3. Produced via immunoSEQ multiplex PCR; TCRdb's table is partial and in-frame only. The profile covers under 550,000 clones, with roughly 90% appearing a single time and approximately 4% taken by the ten largest. The treatment denotes: some 20 received Ad26.COV2.S at low or high dose, single or two shots; 5 received placebo; per-sample allocation not given. Following the first vaccine or placebo injection, samples were taken on day 63. Points on this clone: Antigen: not known.

The material was peripheral blood, obtained in a trial of Ad26.COV2.S vaccine versus placebo. The clonotype comes from a person aged 18-65 years who received the Ad26.COV2.S COVID-19 vaccine or a placebo. The gene calls are TRBV19 and TRBJ1-6, with a weak D call TRBD1 (5 bases). CDR3 in DNA: TGTGCCAGTAGTCCTCGGGGCAGGGACCCTTCACCCCTCCACTTT. It yields the protein CASSPRGRDPSPLHF.